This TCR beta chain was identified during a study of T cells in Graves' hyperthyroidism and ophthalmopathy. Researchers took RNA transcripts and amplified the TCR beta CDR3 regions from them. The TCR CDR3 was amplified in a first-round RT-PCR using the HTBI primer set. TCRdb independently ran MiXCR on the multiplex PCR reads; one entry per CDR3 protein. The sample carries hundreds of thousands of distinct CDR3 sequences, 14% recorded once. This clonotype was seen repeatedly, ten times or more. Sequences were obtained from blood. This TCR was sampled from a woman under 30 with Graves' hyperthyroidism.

The CDR3 is CASSVASGVNYGYTF. In DNA form, the CDR3 reads TGTGCCAGCAGCGTAGCTTCGGGGGTCAACTATGGCTACACCTTC. The J gene is TRBJ1-2, the V gene TRBV9, with a weak D call TRBD1 (5 bases). Germline-derived CDR1 and CDR2 are SGDLS and YYNGEE. With 0 bases removed from V and 2 bases from J, the gap between germline ends came to 11 bases. CDR3 length: 15 amino acids.